The 32 T cell receptor beta chains below were found in one sample sequenced in a study of blood T cell repertoires in COVID-19. Profiled with immunoSEQ multiplex PCR; TCRdb holds only in-frame clones, not every one. The sample lists around 290,000 clones, 90% occurring once. Material: PBMCs or T cells enriched from blood (not recorded which). The source is a woman aged 30 to 39 who had recovered from COVID-19.

V is TRBV3-1 (or the pseudogene TRBV3-2) and J is TRBJ2-7; maybe TRBD2 (5 bases). The CDR3 covers 15 residues. The germline CDR1 and CDR2 sequences are LGHDT and YNNKEL (reference sequence). Trimming cost V 3 bases and J 2 bases, with 14 bases left between them. The chain's CDR3 is CASSQGLAPTYEQYF. CDR3 nucleotide sequence: TGTGCCAGCAGCCAGGGGTTAGCGCCTACCTACGAGCAGTACTTC.

This sequence joins TRBV25-1 and TRBJ2-7; D is ambiguous. The CDR3 extends over 14 amino acids. Germline assignment: CDR1 MGHDK and CDR2 SYGVNS. V lost 1 base and J lost 0, with 7 bases in between. CDR3 sequence reads: CASSELLSSYEQYF. The CDR3 DNA reads as TGTGCCAGCAGTGAATTACTGAGCTCCTACGAGCAGTACTTC.

The CDR3 DNA sequence: TGTGCCAGTAGTTTGGGACAGGGGTCTAACAATGAGCAGTTCTTC. Protein sequence: CASSLGQGSNNEQFF. This chain uses TRBV19 with TRBJ2-1; 10 bases agree with TRBD1. The ends lost 5 bases at V and 5 bases at J; junction bases unmatched: 6. CDR3 length equals 15 residues. CDR1 is LNHDA and CDR2 is SQIVND in the germline V gene (reference sequence).

The gene calls are TRBV21-1 and TRBJ2-1; TRBD2 reflects the table's D call only, with no check against the DNA. TRBV21-1 is deemed a pseudogene. This CDR3 is built from 15 residues. The CDR3 region is CASIRRTSGFNEQFF. The CDR3, as DNA: TGTGCCAGCATTCGTCGGACTAGCGGGTTCAATGAGCAGTTCTTC.

V usage is TRBV28 and J usage is TRBJ2-1; 15 nucleotides align to TRBD2. The trim removed 3 bases at V and 1 base at J, leaving 7 bases unmatched. The CDR3 extends over 19 amino acids. Germline CDR1 reads MDHEN; CDR2 reads SYDVKM. The chain's CDR3 is CASSFPGLAGGGSYNEQFF. The CDR3, as DNA: TGTGCCAGCAGTTTTCCTGGACTAGCGGGAGGGGGGTCCTACAATGAGCAGTTCTTC.

CDR3 loop: CASSISGVWNEQFF. DNA of the CDR3: TGTGCCAGCAGTATTAGCGGGGTCTGGAATGAGCAGTTCTTC. This chain connects TRBV27 to TRBJ2-1, with 8 bases matching TRBD2. Germline-derived CDR1 and CDR2 are MNHEY and SMNVEV (reference sequence). The junction had 7 bases not matched to a gene; V was cut back by 5 bases and J by 7 bases. The CDR3 covers 14 residues.

This rearrangement joins TRBV5-1 to TRBJ1-6; D is possibly TRBD1 (6 bases). The V end was cut by 4 bases, the J end by 5 bases, with 16 bases between. CDR3 size: 16 residues. Germline V gene lookup returns CDR1 SGHRS and CDR2 YFSETQ. The DNA for the CDR3 is TGCGCCAGCAGCCCCGAGGGGCAGGGGAATAATTCACCCCTCCACTTT. Its protein product is CASSPEGQGNNSPLHF. Full variable domain (missing parts from reference TRBV5-1 and TRBJ1-6): KAGVTQTPRYLIKTRGQQVTLSCSPISGHRSVSWYQQTPGQGLQFLFEYFSETQRNKGNFPGRFSGRQFSNSRSEMNVSTLELGDSALYLCASSPEGQGNNSPLHFGNGTRLTVT.

The count of this clone is one. The chain carries TRBV24-1 and TRBJ2-2; D is uncertain. The CDR3 is 14 amino acids. Germline values: CDR1 KGHDR, CDR2 SFDVKD. V was cut by 5 bases and J by 9 bases, with 15 bases left in between. In DNA form, the CDR3 reads TGTGCCACCAGTGGCGGAAACTCCGTGCGGGAGCTGTTTTTT. This gives the protein CATSGGNSVRELFF.

The chain links TRBV19 to TRBJ1-1, with 7 bases that match TRBD1. Germline CDR1 reads LNHDA; CDR2 reads SQIVND (reference sequence). The V segment lost 4 bases and the J segment 1 base; nucleotides outside the gene matches: 3. This CDR3 has 14 amino acids. CDR3 protein: CASSTRTGNTEAFF. The DNA for the CDR3 is TGTGCCAGTAGTACCCGGACAGGGAACACTGAAGCTTTCTTT.

The chain couples TRBV27 to TRBJ2-7, with 8 bases lining up with TRBD1. Germline V CDR1 and CDR2: MNHEY, SMNVEV (reference sequence). CDR3 size: 15 residues. With V trimmed by 1 base and J by 5 bases, 7 bases remained unmatched. The CDR3 DNA is TGTGCCAGCAGTTTATTTGTGACAGGGGTTAACGAGCAGTACTTC. Translated: CASSLFVTGVNEQYF.

The rearrangement joins TRBV30 to TRBJ2-4; 11 bases are shared with TRBD2. Germline V lookup: CDR1 GTSNPN, CDR2 SVGIG (reference sequence). This CDR3 is built from 15 residues. After removal of 1 base from V and 8 bases from J, the junction contained 7 bases not matched to a gene. CDR3 nucleotide sequence: TGTGCCTGGAGTGGACTAGCGGGATCGTTGGACATTCAGTACTTC. Encoded protein: CAWSGLAGSLDIQYF.

The rearrangement joins TRBV29-1 to TRBJ1-1, with a tentative D call TRBD1 (5 bases). Germline-derived CDR1 and CDR2 are SQVTM and ANQGSEA. There are 14 residues in the CDR3. The V end was cut by 3 bases, the J end by 2 bases, with 13 bases between. The CDR3 protein is CSVEWTSLNTEAFF. The DNA of the CDR3 is TGCAGCGTTGAGTGGACATCTTTAAACACTGAAGCTTTCTTT.

The CDR3 spells CASSQGHLHEQYF. CDR3 sequence (DNA): TGCGCCAGCAGTCAAGGGCACCTCCACGAGCAGTACTTC. The chain joins TRBV23-1 to TRBJ2-7; D gene ambiguous. TRBV23-1 is an open reading frame whose function is uncertain. V was clipped by 2 bases and J by 5 bases, with 10 bases between them. The CDR3 extends over 13 amino acids.

The chain uses TRBV19 and TRBJ2-1; TRBD2 matches 13 bases. CDR3 length: 17 residues. Looked up from germline, CDR1 is LNHDA and CDR2 is SQIVND (reference sequence). V dropped 10 bases and J dropped 0; count of bases not matched to a gene: 9. The CDR3 region has the DNA TGTGCCACGAGAGGACTAGCGGGAGAGGTCTCCTACAATGAGCAGTTCTTC. Residues: CATRGLAGEVSYNEQFF.

The chain recombines TRBV19 with TRBJ2-7; TRBD2 is a possible D gene (5 bases). CDR3 size: 15 residues. Germline CDR1 reads LNHDA; CDR2 reads SQIVND (reference sequence). The germline V and J ends were trimmed by 3 bases and 2 bases, with 14 bases remaining between them. The CDR3 DNA follows: TGTGCCAGTAGTATCCGGTGGGAGTCCCCCTACGAGCAGTACTTC. Its protein product is CASSIRWESPYEQYF. Looking up the rest from reference TRBV19 and TRBJ2-7 gives the full variable domain: DGGITQSPKYLFRKEGQNVTLSCEQNLNHDAMYWYRQDPGQGLRLIYYSQIVNDFQKGDIAEGYSVSREKKESFPLTVTSAQKNPTAFYLCASSIRWESPYEQYFGPGTRLTVT.

This chain joins TRBV7-6 and TRBJ1-2; D is ambiguous. The CDR3 is made up of 14 amino acids. The V gene lost 0 bases and the J gene lost 6 bases, with 11 bases spanning the gap. The germline V gene has CDR1 SGHVS and CDR2 FNYEAQ. The CDR3 reads CASSLAGGRDGYTF. As DNA, the CDR3 is TGTGCCAGCAGCTTAGCAGGAGGGAGGGATGGCTACACCTTC.

The chain is built from TRBV28 and TRBJ2-3, with 7 nucleotides matching TRBD2. The V segment lost 5 bases and the J segment 2 bases; nucleotides outside the gene matches: 10. Germline values: CDR1 MDHEN, CDR2 SYDVKM. The CDR3 spans 16 residues. The CDR3 nucleotides are TGTGCCAGCAGTCCACGGACTAGAGGGCACACAGATACGCAGTATTTT. Translated, it gives CASSPRTRGHTDTQYF.

The chain recombines TRBV24-1 with TRBJ1-3; D is perhaps TRBD1 (5 bases). The germline CDR1 and CDR2 sequences are KGHDR and SFDVKD. CDR3 length: 15 residues. The ends were cut back, 4 bases at V and 2 bases at J, with 11 bases in the middle. In DNA, the CDR3 is TGTGCCACCAGTGACCCGGCCAGGGCTGGAAACACCATATATTTT. This codes for CATSDPARAGNTIYF.

The rearrangement joins TRBV6-4 to TRBJ1-5; D possibly corresponds to TRBD1 (6 bases). Germline CDR1 is MRHNA and CDR2 is SNTAGT. The CDR3 sequence is 15 residues long. Trimming took off 5 bases at V and 1 base at J, with 12 bases between the two ends. The CDR3 spells CASSTHRVSNQPQHF. In nucleotides, the CDR3 is TGTGCCAGCAGTACTCACAGGGTAAGCAATCAGCCCCAGCATTTT.

The gene calls are TRBV4-3 and TRBJ2-1; TRBD2 aligns across 12 bases. Germline trimming cut 4 bases from V and 8 bases from J; bases unmatched to any gene: 6. Germline V lookup: CDR1 LGHNA, CDR2 YSLEER. The CDR3 consists of 15 residues. The CDR3, as DNA: TGCGCCAGCAGCCGAGGACTAGCGGGATCGTATGAGCAGTTCTTC. Translation gives CASSRGLAGSYEQFF.

In its sample, this clone was seen once. This chain connects TRBV19 to TRBJ1-3, with D tentatively TRBD1 (6 bases). Looked up from germline, CDR1 is LNHDA and CDR2 is SQIVND (reference sequence). The V end lost 4 bases, the J end lost 0 bases, and 13 bases lay between the germline ends. This CDR3 is 16 amino acids long. The CDR3 here is CASSTPTGASGNTIYF. Here the CDR3 DNA reads TGTGCCAGTAGTACTCCGACAGGAGCCTCTGGAAACACCATATATTTT.

The J gene is TRBJ2-7, the V gene TRBV6-1; the D gene is possibly TRBD1 (6 bases). The CDR3 runs 16 residues. Trimming took off 0 bases at V and 3 bases at J, with 15 bases between the two ends. Per germline, CDR1 MNHNS and CDR2 SASEGT. CDR3 bases: TGTGCCAGCAGTGAAGCGCTTTTTGGACAGAACTACGAGCAGTACTTC. This codes for CASSEALFGQNYEQYF.

This clone was seen only a few times. The chain carries TRBV7-8 and TRBJ1-2, with D perhaps TRBD1 (6 bases). There are 13 residues in the CDR3. The V gene's germline CDR1 is SGHVS and CDR2 FQNEAQ. Trimming took 5 bases from V and 7 from J, leaving 14 bases between them. The CDR3 region has the DNA TGTGCCAGCAGCACTAATCAGGGGCTTGGCTACACCTTC. It codes for CASSTNQGLGYTF.

This clone showed up just once. The chain is built from TRBV30 and TRBJ2-5; possible D gene TRBD1, 6 bases. CDR3 size: 15 residues. Germline V gives CDR1 GTSNPN, CDR2 SVGIG (reference sequence). V lost 0 bases and J 5 bases, leaving 16 bases between the germline ends. As DNA, the CDR3 is TGTGCCTGGAGTGTCGGGCAGGGGTTGTGGGAGACCCAGTACTTC. Encoded protein: CAWSVGQGLWETQYF.

The V and J genes are TRBV7-9 and TRBJ2-1; 8 bases match TRBD2. V trimming: 2 bases; J trimming: 8 bases; junction bases outside the gene matches: 8. The CDR3 totals 15 residues. Germline loops: CDR1 SEHNR, CDR2 FQNEAQ (reference sequence). This CDR3 is CASSLRGGPQDEQFF. CDR3 coding DNA: TGTGCCAGCAGCTTACGGGGGGGGCCCCAGGATGAGCAGTTCTTC.

There are many counts of this clone. V and J are TRBV7-2 and TRBJ1-5; the match to TRBD1 covers 8 bases. This CDR3 spans 14 amino acids. J gave up 2 bases and V 3 bases, and 0 bases lay outside the gene matches. The V gene's germline CDR1 is SGHTA and CDR2 FQGNSA. The CDR3 region has the DNA TGTGCCAGCAGCTTGACAGGGGGCAATCAGCCCCAGCATTTT. Amino acids: CASSLTGGNQPQHF.

This rearrangement joins TRBV9 to TRBJ2-1; 8 bases fit TRBD2. Germline CDR1 reads SGDLS; CDR2 reads YYNGEE. This CDR3 comprises 14 residues. The V and J ends lost 3 bases and 8 bases, in that order; junction bases with no gene match: 7. CDR3 DNA sequence: TGTGCCAGCAGCGCCTCAGCGGGAGTGGATGAGCAGTTCTTC. It specifies CASSASAGVDEQFF.

V is TRBV28 and J is TRBJ2-7; 7 bases are shared with TRBD2. CDR3 size: 17 residues. Losses at the gene ends were 7 bases for V and 6 bases for J; bases not matched to a gene: 21. Germline V gene data show CDR1 as MDHEN and CDR2 as SYDVKM. CDR3 coding DNA: TGTGCCAGCACTCAATCAACACGGCGGGAGACCCATCGCGAGCAGTACTTC. It specifies CASTQSTRRETHREQYF.

The sample holds one count of this clone. The genes are TRBV19 and TRBJ2-5; D gene unclear. The CDR3 consists of 12 residues. The V gene's germline CDR1 is LNHDA and CDR2 SQIVND (reference sequence). V lost 5 bases and J lost 5, with 9 bases in between. The CDR3 sequence is CASSPRGETQYF. In nucleotides, the CDR3 is TGTGCCAGTAGTCCCCGCGGCGAGACCCAGTACTTC.

V is TRBV3-1 (or the pseudogene TRBV3-2) and J is TRBJ2-7; 9 positions match TRBD1. Germline assignment: CDR1 LGHDT and CDR2 YNNKEL (reference sequence). CDR3 length: 14 residues. V lost 6 bases to trimming and J lost 0 bases; unmatched junction nucleotides: 3. The CDR3 sequence is CASRDRGRSYEQYF. CDR3 DNA: TGTGCCAGCAGGGACAGGGGTCGCTCCTACGAGCAGTACTTC.

This sequence joins TRBV5-8 and TRBJ2-5, with 12 bases identical to TRBD2. Trimming cost V 4 bases and J 8 bases; bases outside gene matches: 18. Germline lookup yields CDR1 SGHTS and CDR2 YDEGEE. The CDR3 totals 18 residues. The DNA for the CDR3 is TGTGCCAGCAGCGCACTGAACCTAGCGGGAGGGCCTTTTGGTACCCAGTACTTC. This codes for CASSALNLAGGPFGTQYF.

The chain has TRBV7-2 and TRBJ2-1; D may be TRBD1 (5 bases). V lost 6 bases and J 7 bases, leaving 19 bases between the germline ends. CDR3 length: 15 residues. From germline, CDR1 is SGHTA and CDR2 FQGNSA. As DNA, the CDR3 is TGTGCCAGCAGAAAGGGGCAGGGATTAGGGAATGAGCAGTTCTTC. Its translation: CASRKGQGLGNEQFF.